This paragraph reports one T cell receptor beta chain. This sample is drawn from a study of blood T cell repertoires in COVID-19. Study overall: Both acute and convalescent COVID-19 samples were obtained from the United States, Italy and Spain.

From germline, CDR1 is KGHSH and CDR2 LQKENI. V lost 3 bases to trimming and J lost 1 base; unmatched junction nucleotides: 9. This CDR3 has 19 amino acids. The repertoire was sequenced with immunoSEQ multiplex PCR; TCRdb's copy has only in-frame clones and lacks some. The sample contains 55,000 to 70,000 clones, 60% to 85% of which appear only once. This TCR was recovered from a human donor in a cohort sampled during active COVID-19. The gene calls are TRBV18 and TRBJ2-6; 10 positions match TRBD1. Sample: peripheral blood. The CDR3 nucleotides are TGTGCCAGCTCACCTTTAGGGACAGGGGTTTCGTCTGGGGCCAACGTCCTGACTTTC. Its protein is CASSPLGTGVSSGANVLTF. The full variable domain, in which reference TRBV18 and TRBJ2-6 provide the parts outside the CDR3, is NAGVMQNPRHLVRRRGQEARLRCSPMKGHSHVYWYRQLPEEGLKFMVYLQKENIIDESGMPKERFSAEFPKEGPSILRIQQVVRGDSAAYFCASSPLGTGVSSGANVLTFGAGSRLTVL.